This T cell receptor beta chain is from a study of immune cell composition in non-small cell lung cancer. Normal lung sampling was at least 3 cm from the tumour, as distant as possible. Assay used: immunoSEQ multiplex PCR; TCRdb lists only in-frame clones, some missing. Among 3,300 or so clones listed, under 80% were seen once. There are 16 residues in the CDR3. V shed 4 bases and J 5 bases; nucleotides not matched to a gene: 7. CDR1 is MNHEY and CDR2 is SMNVEV in the germline V gene (reference sequence). The clonotype comes from a human donor with non-small cell lung cancer. The sample consisted of non-adjacent lung tissue. The chain carries TRBV27 and TRBJ1-4, with 10 positions matching TRBD1. The CDR3 DNA follows: TGTGCCAGCAGTTCGGGACAGGGGTTAAAGAATGAAAAACTGTTTTTT. Translating it yields CASSSGQGLKNEKLFF.